The next 32 T cell receptor beta chains were all read from a single sample in a study of Ad26.COV2.S vaccination and SARS-CoV-2 variants. This table comes from immunoSEQ multiplex PCR, and its TCRdb copy is limited to in-frame clones, with some not included. The sample holds some 290,000 clones, just over 85% seen once. Treatment noted: around 19 received Ad26.COV2.S at low or high dose, single or two shots; about 5 received placebo; per-sample allocation not given. Sampling happened 63 days after the first vaccine or placebo injection. The sample consisted of peripheral blood, taken in a trial of Ad26.COV2.S vaccine versus placebo. All receptors derive from a person between 18 and 59 years old who received the Ad26.COV2.S COVID-19 vaccine or a placebo.

V is TRBV5-1 and J is TRBJ2-2; 7 positions match TRBD1. V gave up 2 bases and J gave up 0 bases; unmatched junction bases: 4. This CDR3 is built from 16 residues. The germline CDR1 and CDR2 sequences are SGHRS and YFSETQ. CDR3 DNA: TGCGCCAGCAGCTTCATACAGGGGTCGAACACCGGGGAGCTGTTTTTT. This encodes CASSFIQGSNTGELFF.

This clone was observed once. The chain links TRBV4-2 to TRBJ2-7; 8 bases are shared with TRBD2. Per the germline V gene, CDR1 is LGHNA and CDR2 is YNFKEQ. The CDR3 has 16 amino acids. V gave up 4 bases and J gave up 6 bases; unmatched junction bases: 14. The CDR3 region is CASSPSRTSLQTEQYF. The CDR3 DNA follows: TGTGCCAGCAGCCCAAGTCGGACTAGCCTCCAAACCGAGCAGTACTTC.

This sequence joins TRBV11-3 and TRBJ2-2; D is perhaps TRBD1 (6 bases). This CDR3 has 13 amino acids. The V gene's germline CDR1 is SGHNT and CDR2 YENEEA. Trimming left V 5 bases short and J 7 bases short, with 11 bases between. The CDR3 sequence: CASSLQGYGELFF. The CDR3 DNA reads TGTGCCAGCAGCCTACAGGGATACGGGGAGCTGTTTTTT.

The rearrangement uses TRBV19 and TRBJ2-1, with 14 bases aligning to TRBD2. The CDR3 contains 14 residues. The J segment lost 10 bases and the V segment lost 6 bases, leaving 5 bases of the junction unmatched. In germline, CDR1 is LNHDA, CDR2 SQIVND (reference sequence). The CDR3 DNA follows: TGTGCCAGTAGGACTAGCGGGGGGGCCGGGGAGCAGTTCTTC. Translated, it gives CASRTSGGAGEQFF. Using reference TRBV19 and TRBJ2-1 for the parts outside the CDR3, the full variable domain is DGGITQSPKYLFRKEGQNVTLSCEQNLNHDAMYWYRQDPGQGLRLIYYSQIVNDFQKGDIAEGYSVSREKKESFPLTVTSAQKNPTAFYLCASRTSGGAGEQFFGPGTRLTVL.

The rearrangement uses TRBV5-6 and TRBJ2-3; D is tentatively TRBD1 or TRBD2 (5 bases each). CDR1 SGHDT and CDR2 YYEEEE come from the germline V gene. This CDR3 is 13 amino acids long. V gave up 4 bases and J gave up 4 bases, with 10 bases separating them. The CDR3 bases are TGTGCCAGCAGCCCTGGGACGGCAGATACGCAGTATTTT. The encoded protein is CASSPGTADTQYF.

The CDR3 here is CASSSRETLYNEQFF. The DNA of the CDR3 is TGTGCCAGCAGTAGCCGGGAAACGCTCTACAATGAGCAGTTCTTC. The V call is TRBV6-5, the J call TRBJ2-1; a possible D gene is TRBD2 (5 bases). Trimming removed 5 bases from V and 3 bases from J, with 14 bases in between. Germline V gene data show CDR1 as MNHEY and CDR2 as SVGAGI. The CDR3 is made up of 15 amino acids.

The chain employs TRBV11-2 and TRBJ1-3; D not certain. CDR1 is SGHAT and CDR2 is FQNNGV in the germline V gene. Trimming stripped 4 bases from V and 5 bases from J, with 9 bases between. This CDR3 has 13 amino acids. CDR3 amino acids: CASSSDLRNTIYF. DNA of the CDR3: TGTGCCAGCAGCTCTGACTTAAGAAACACCATATATTTT.

V is TRBV2 and J is TRBJ1-5, with D possibly being TRBD1 (6 bases). This CDR3 spans 16 amino acids. CDR1 is SNHLY and CDR2 is FYNNEI in the germline V gene. Trimming took off 5 bases at V and 2 bases at J, with 16 bases between the two ends. Here the CDR3 DNA reads TGTGCCAGCAGTCCAAATGGCAGGGGTGGCAATCAGCCCCAGCATTTT. This sequence encodes CASSPNGRGGNQPQHF.

The CDR3 here is CASNQETQYF. CDR3 coding DNA: TGTGCCAGCAACCAAGAGACCCAGTACTTC. The rearrangement links TRBV6-9 to TRBJ2-5; no clear D. Germline V lookup: CDR1 MNHGY, CDR2 SVAAGI. This CDR3 is built from 10 residues. The V end was cut by 7 bases, the J end by 0 bases, with 0 bases between.

The chain has TRBV6-1 and TRBJ2-2; D possibly corresponds to TRBD1 (5 bases). Germline values: CDR1 MNHNS, CDR2 SASEGT. V shed 2 bases and J shed 5 bases, with 12 bases lying between them. The CDR3 loop spans 15 amino acids. CDR3 amino acids: CASSELEGVTGELFF. The CDR3 DNA is TGTGCCAGCAGTGAATTGGAAGGGGTTACCGGGGAGCTGTTTTTT.

This clone was observed a single time. This chain uses TRBV29-1 with TRBJ2-5; TRBD2 aligns across 12 bases. The CDR3 is made up of 17 amino acids. V lost 3 bases, J lost 7 bases, and 15 bases stayed unmatched. Germline V gene data show CDR1 as SQVTM and CDR2 as ANQGSEA. The CDR3 loop is CSVDSWTSGVTFGTQYF. The CDR3 region has the DNA TGCAGCGTTGATTCATGGACTAGCGGGGTGACATTTGGGACCCAGTACTTC.

The gene calls are TRBV7-2 and TRBJ2-3; TRBD1 is a possible D gene (5 bases). The germline V gene has CDR1 SGHTA and CDR2 FQGNSA. V was cut by 5 bases and J by 3 bases, with 15 bases left in between. The CDR3 is 15 residues long. CDR3 sequence reads: CASSPRWGRTDTQYF. The CDR3 coding sequence is TGTGCCAGCAGCCCCAGGTGGGGCCGAACAGATACGCAGTATTTT.

The rearrangement uses TRBV3-1 (or the pseudogene TRBV3-2) and TRBJ2-3, with TRBD2 identical over 7 bases. CDR3 length: 14 amino acids. V lost 0 bases and J lost 7; bases outside the gene matches: 4. Germline-derived CDR1 and CDR2 are LGHDT and YNNKEL (reference sequence). CDR3 region: CASSQDGGGYTQYF. The CDR3 DNA follows: TGTGCCAGCAGCCAAGATGGGGGGGGTTATACGCAGTATTTT.

J is TRBJ2-5 and V is TRBV20-1, with D perhaps matching TRBD1 (6 bases). The V end lost 3 bases, the J end lost 5 bases, and 16 bases lay between the germline ends. Germline V CDR1 and CDR2: DFQATT, SNEGSKA (reference sequence). The CDR3 extends over 14 amino acids. The CDR3 nucleotides are TGCAGTGCTAGTAACAGGGAAAGGGGGGAGACCCAGTACTTC. Translation: CSASNRERGETQYF.

This chain links TRBV19 with TRBJ2-7; D tentatively fits TRBD1 or TRBD2 (5 bases each). This CDR3 contains 15 residues. Germline loops: CDR1 LNHDA, CDR2 SQIVND (reference sequence). V was shortened by 1 base and J by 2 bases, with 12 bases between the two germline ends. The CDR3 reads CASSIGGTGPYEQYF. Written as DNA, the CDR3 is TGTGCCAGTAGTATAGGGGGGACGGGTCCCTACGAGCAGTACTTC. The full variable domain, completed using reference TRBV19 and TRBJ2-7, is DGGITQSPKYLFRKEGQNVTLSCEQNLNHDAMYWYRQDPGQGLRLIYYSQIVNDFQKGDIAEGYSVSREKKESFPLTVTSAQKNPTAFYLCASSIGGTGPYEQYFGPGTRLTVT.

The rearrangement joins TRBV18 to TRBJ1-6, with a possible D match to TRBD1 (5 bases). V lost 1 base, J lost 5 bases, and 15 bases lay in between. CDR3 length: 17 amino acids. Germline CDR1 is KGHSH and CDR2 is LQKENI. CDR3 in DNA: TGTGCCAGCTCACCACTTCCCCGCGACAGTGATAATTCACCCCTCCACTTT. Translation gives CASSPLPRDSDNSPLHF. Using reference TRBV18 and TRBJ1-6 for the parts outside the CDR3, the full variable domain is NAGVMQNPRHLVRRRGQEARLRCSPMKGHSHVYWYRQLPEEGLKFMVYLQKENIIDESGMPKERFSAEFPKEGPSILRIQQVVRGDSAAYFCASSPLPRDSDNSPLHFGNGTRLTVT.

This chain uses TRBV6-1 with TRBJ1-2; no clear D gene. Germline CDR1 MNHNS, CDR2 SASEGT. CDR3 length equals 14 residues. V was clipped by 3 bases and J by 1 base, with 9 bases between them. The CDR3 bases are TGTGCCAGCAGTGAGTGGCAGGATAACTATGGCTACACCTTC. It codes for CASSEWQDNYGYTF.

The genes are TRBV23-1 and TRBJ1-3, with 9 bases identical to TRBD1. TRBV23-1 has ORF status, its function being uncertain. The CDR3 extends over 20 amino acids. V trimming: 6 bases; J trimming: 2 bases; junction bases outside the gene matches: 20. The CDR3 reads CASRPFSRDREPFAGNTIYF. The CDR3 coding sequence is TGCGCCAGCAGACCCTTTTCCCGGGACAGGGAGCCGTTTGCTGGAAACACCATATATTTT.

The chain joins TRBV4-3 to TRBJ2-5; D is unresolved. V was trimmed by 0 bases and J by 1 base, leaving 9 bases between them. Germline V gene data show CDR1 as LGHNA and CDR2 as YSLEER. This CDR3 is built from 15 residues. CDR3 in amino acids: CASSQDGRLQETQYF. CDR3 DNA: TGCGCCAGCAGCCAAGACGGGCGGCTCCAAGAGACCCAGTACTTC.

The chain couples TRBV6-5 to TRBJ2-1; TRBD1 matches at 8 bases. V shed 4 bases, J shed 9 bases, and the junction held 8 bases outside the gene matches. This CDR3 is built from 14 residues. Looked up from germline, CDR1 is MNHEY and CDR2 is SVGAGI. For the CDR3, the DNA is TGTGCCAGCAGTTCGGACAGGGACAACGGTGAGCAGTTCTTC. This gives the protein CASSSDRDNGEQFF.

The chain joins TRBV7-2 to TRBJ1-3; a weak D match, TRBD1 (6 bases). The CDR3 is made up of 17 amino acids. The V gene's germline CDR1 is SGHTA and CDR2 FQGNSA. Trimming stripped 5 bases from V and 0 bases from J, with 17 bases between. The CDR3 here is CASSPSGGGSSGNTIYF. CDR3 nucleotides: TGTGCCAGCAGCCCCTCCGGTGGGGGCAGCTCTGGAAACACCATATATTTT.

This chain joins TRBV4-3 and TRBJ1-6, with TRBD1 as a possible D gene (6 bases). CDR3 size: 22 residues. Germline CDR1 is LGHNA and CDR2 is YSLEER. V was clipped by 2 bases and J by 0 bases, with 26 bases between them. The chain's CDR3 is CASSQQVSGTPKRSSYNSPLHF. In DNA, the CDR3 is TGCGCCAGCAGCCAACAGGTTAGCGGGACACCCAAAAGAAGCTCCTATAATTCACCCCTCCACTTT.

V gene TRBV27 combines with J gene TRBJ2-7; D is unclear. CDR3 length equals 14 residues. V lost 3 bases and J 1 base, leaving 10 bases between the germline ends. Germline V gene sequence: CDR1 MNHEY, CDR2 SMNVEV (reference sequence). The CDR3 DNA reads TGTGCCAGCAGTTTGATGCCCGGGTCCTACGAGCAGTACTTC. Its translation is CASSLMPGSYEQYF.

This clone was recorded a few times. The chain carries TRBV18 and TRBJ1-5; 10 bases map to TRBD1. V lost 1 base to trimming and J lost 3 bases; unmatched junction nucleotides: 3. The CDR3 runs 16 residues. CDR1 and CDR2 from the germline V gene are KGHSH and LQKENI. The DNA for the CDR3 is TGTGCCAGCTCACCACGGGGACAGGGGTCCAATCAGCCCCAGCATTTT. It translates to CASSPRGQGSNQPQHF.

This rearrangement joins TRBV6-5 to TRBJ1-1; D gene ambiguous. In germline, CDR1 is MNHEY, CDR2 SVGAGI. The CDR3 covers 13 residues. Trimming took 6 bases from V and 8 from J, leaving 16 bases between them. The CDR3, as DNA: TGTGCCAGCAGCCTCGGTGGGCAGCGAGAAGCTTTCTTT. Translation gives CASSLGGQREAFF.

V and J are TRBV19 and TRBJ1-1; TRBD1 is a possible D gene (6 bases). This CDR3 contains 14 residues. Germline CDR1 and CDR2: LNHDA and SQIVND (reference sequence). Trimming removed 4 bases at V and 5 bases at J, with 14 bases between. CDR3 in DNA: TGTGCCAGTAGTACCCTGGCAGGGGAAACTGAAGCTTTCTTT. The encoded protein is CASSTLAGETEAFF.

This sequence joins TRBV3-1 (or the pseudogene TRBV3-2) and TRBJ1-4; D is possibly TRBD1 (5 bases). This CDR3 has 15 residues. V was clipped by 0 bases and J by 6 bases, with 11 bases between them. CDR1 LGHDT and CDR2 YNNKEL come from the germline V gene (reference sequence). The CDR3 protein is CASSQEFVGDEKLFF. The CDR3 DNA follows: TGTGCCAGCAGCCAAGAATTCGTGGGGGATGAAAAACTGTTTTTT.

This chain joins TRBV3-1 (or the pseudogene TRBV3-2) and TRBJ2-5; the D gene is possibly TRBD2 (6 bases). V was trimmed by 4 bases and J by 7 bases, leaving 16 bases between them. Germline loops: CDR1 LGHDT, CDR2 YNNKEL (reference sequence). CDR3 length: 14 amino acids. CDR3 DNA: TGTGCCAGCAGCCTCCCCGGGGGAGGTCGGACCCAGTACTTC. The encoded protein is CASSLPGGGRTQYF.

V and J are TRBV5-5 and TRBJ1-2; no reliable D call. CDR1 and CDR2 (germline): SGHKS, YYEKEE (reference sequence). Between the trimmed V and J ends, which lost 0 bases and 4 bases, there was a span of 10 bases. The CDR3 extends over 14 amino acids. The DNA for the CDR3 is TGTGCCAGCAGCTTGGATAGCGGAGTCTATGGCTACACCTTC. Translated: CASSLDSGVYGYTF.

This clone appeared a few times. The gene calls are TRBV27 and TRBJ1-6; D is unclear. The CDR3 is 15 amino acids. The germline V gene encodes CDR1 MNHEY and CDR2 SMNVEV (reference sequence). V was pared by 6 bases and J by 2 bases, with 11 bases between. As DNA, the CDR3 is TGTGCCAGCAGCCCCCATGAAACCTATAATTCACCCCTCCACTTT. Its protein is CASSPHETYNSPLHF.

The genes are TRBV19 and TRBJ1-3; no clear D gene. The V end lost 5 bases, the J end lost 2 bases, and 7 bases lay between the germline ends. The germline gives CDR1 LNHDA, CDR2 SQIVND (reference sequence). The CDR3 is 13 residues long. The CDR3: CASSQQTGNTIYF. In nucleotides, the CDR3 is TGTGCCAGTAGTCAGCAGACTGGAAACACCATATATTTT.

The chain has TRBV6-5 and TRBJ1-1, with a possible D match to TRBD1 (5 bases). V was pared by 7 bases and J by 3 bases, with 15 bases between. The CDR3 covers 14 residues. CDR1 is MNHEY and CDR2 is SVGAGI in the germline V gene. CDR3 amino acids: CASITGGSDTEAFF. DNA of the CDR3: TGTGCCAGCATTACGGGGGGGAGCGACACTGAAGCTTTCTTT.